A single sample is the source of the 19 T cell receptor beta chains below, sequenced in a study of blood T cells in healthy people across ages. The second PCR ran about 6 to 12 cycles with a sample-barcoded 5' primer and J-beta primers. TCRdb called the 5' RACE reads again in MiXCR, with one record for every CDR3 protein. The table shows around 990,000 distinct CDR3 sequences, with 20% to 25% occurring only once. These same data were also listed under a study on T cells of mothers and their children.

Specimen: blood. The receptors derive from a girl between 2 and 10 years old in good health.

This clonotype was detected many times. The gene calls are TRBV12-3 or TRBV12-4 and TRBJ2-2, with D maybe TRBD1 (6 bases). V lost 4 bases and J 5 bases, leaving 11 bases between the germline ends. This CDR3 contains 14 residues. The CDR3 DNA is TGTGCCAGCAGTTCGACAGGTCAGACCGGGGAGCTGTTTTTT. Encoded protein: CASSSTGQTGELFF.

The chain couples TRBV14 to TRBJ1-5, with D hard to call. CDR1 and CDR2 (germline): SGHDN, FVKESK. V gave up 2 bases and J gave up 5 bases, with 16 bases separating them. The CDR3 totals 16 residues. Written as DNA, the CDR3 is TGTGCCAGCAGCCAATCGCAGGCGCCAATAGATCAGCCCCAGCATTTT. Amino acid sequence: CASSQSQAPIDQPQHF.

The table lists this clonotype with a few counts. DNA for the CDR3: TGTGCCACCGGACAGGGGACGAACGAGCAGTACTTC. This translates into CATGQGTNEQYF. The chain carries TRBV6-5 and TRBJ2-5, with 9 bases lining up with TRBD1. The end of the DNA is better explained by TRBJ2-7, so the J call may be wrong. The length of the CDR3 is 12 residues. Germline-derived CDR1 and CDR2 are MNHEY and SVGAGI.

The chain has TRBV29-1 and TRBJ2-5, with D maybe TRBD1 (6 bases). CDR3 length: 13 residues. V lost 4 bases and J 5 bases, leaving 14 bases between the germline ends. The germline V gene has CDR1 SQVTM and CDR2 ANQGSEA. CDR3 nucleotide sequence: TGCAGCGTTGTGAGCAGGGGTGGGGAGACCCAGTACTTC. It codes for CSVVSRGGETQYF.

The chain employs TRBV4-1 and TRBJ2-7; possibly TRBD2 for D (6 bases). CDR3 length equals 16 residues. Trimming removed 4 bases at V and 0 bases at J, with 16 bases between. Germline values: CDR1 MGHRA, CDR2 YSYEKL. Written as DNA, the CDR3 is TGCGCCAGCAGCCGAACGTGGGAGGCGGTCTCCTACGAGCAGTACTTC. As protein: CASSRTWEAVSYEQYF.

This clonotype was observed a few times. The chain combines TRBV20-1 with TRBJ2-5; TRBD1 matches 10 bases. TRBJ2-7 matches the DNA end more closely, so the J call is doubtful. CDR1 and CDR2 (germline): DFQATT, SNEGSKA (reference sequence). This CDR3 is 14 amino acids long. CDR3 protein: CSAVRDRGGYEQYF. The DNA of the CDR3 is TGCAGTGCTGTTCGGGACAGGGGTGGCTACGAGCAGTACTTC.

V is TRBV10-2 and J is TRBJ2-1, with TRBD1 identical over 9 bases. The V gene's germline CDR1 is WSHSY and CDR2 SAAADI. CDR3 length equals 15 residues. The junction had 10 bases not matched to a gene; V was cut back by 7 bases and J by 6 bases. CDR3 coding DNA: TGCGCCAGCACCGCGGGACAGGGCCTCTCCAATGAGCAGTTCTTC. Amino acid sequence: CASTAGQGLSNEQFF.

The chain links TRBV6-2 or TRBV6-3 to TRBJ2-7; D gene uncertain. The CDR3 contains 13 residues. V was clipped by 6 bases and J by 2 bases, with 11 bases between them. The V gene's germline CDR1 is MNHEY and CDR2 SVGEGT. CDR3 sequence (DNA): TGTGCCAGCAGACCTTCACCCACCTACGAGCAGTACTTC. Translating gives CASRPSPTYEQYF.

This clonotype occurred once. The chain employs TRBV12-3 or TRBV12-4 and TRBJ1-2, with D unresolved. The V end lost 4 bases, the J end lost 6 bases, and 12 bases lay between the germline ends. The CDR3 is 13 residues long. CDR3 loop: CASSYNRGDGYTF. In DNA, the CDR3 is TGTGCCAGCAGTTACAACCGAGGCGATGGCTACACCTTC.

The chain has TRBV29-1 and TRBJ2-4; D not resolved. The CDR3 is made up of 12 amino acids. Germline V gene sequence: CDR1 SQVTM, CDR2 ANQGSEA. The V and J ends lost 4 bases and 2 bases respectively, with 6 bases between them. CDR3 loop: CSVVDTKNIQYF. CDR3 sequence (DNA): TGCAGCGTTGTCGACACCAAAAACATTCAGTACTTC. Full variable domain (rest looked up from reference TRBV29-1 and TRBJ2-4): SAVISQKPSRDICQRGTSLTIQCQVDSQVTMMFWYRQQPGQSLTLIATANQGSEATYESGFVIDKFPISRPNLTFSTLTVSNMSPEDSSIYLCSVVDTKNIQYFGAGTRLSVL.

The sample holds a few counts of this clonotype. V usage is TRBV7-8 and J usage is TRBJ1-2; TRBD1 matches 7 bases. Per germline, CDR1 SGHVS and CDR2 FQNEAQ. CDR3 size: 14 residues. V shed 4 bases and J 2 bases; nucleotides not matched to a gene: 4. The CDR3: CASSSEGQNYGYTF. The CDR3 DNA is TGTGCCAGCAGCTCCGAGGGACAGAACTATGGCTACACCTTC.

This clonotype was recorded at least ten times. This chain uses TRBV6-2 or TRBV6-3 with TRBJ2-5; perhaps TRBD1 as D (6 bases). V was cut by 7 bases and J by 4 bases, with 10 bases left in between. The CDR3 length is 12 residues. Germline V gene lookup returns CDR1 MNHEY and CDR2 SVGEGT. The CDR3 DNA reads as TGTGCCAGCAATAGGGGGAGAGAGACCCAGTACTTC. It encodes CASNRGRETQYF.

About this clonotype itself: The junction departs from germline at one end; a sequencing error may be responsible. V usage is TRBV29-1 and J usage is TRBJ2-3; TRBD2 matches at 8 bases. The CDR3 is 15 amino acids. Germline lookup yields CDR1 SQVTM and CDR2 ANQGSEA. The CDR3 reads CSVTTGRTSTGTQYF. The DNA of the CDR3 is TGCAGCGTCACCACCGGTCGGACTAGCACAGGTACGCAGTATTTT.

The CDR3 DNA is TGTGCCAGCAGCTTAGTCCGACTCCAGGGATTCGAGCAGTACTTC. Protein sequence: CASSLVRLQGFEQYF. The chain uses TRBV7-8 and TRBJ2-7, with D perhaps TRBD1 (5 bases). The CDR3 is 15 amino acids. Trimming left V 1 base short and J 6 bases short, with 16 bases between. From germline, CDR1 is SGHVS and CDR2 FQNEAQ. Complete variable domain (other parts from reference TRBV7-8 and TRBJ2-7): GAGVSQSPRYKVAKRGQDVALRCDPISGHVSLFWYQQALGQGPEFLTYFQNEAQLDKSGLPSDRFFAERPEGSVSTLKIQRTQQEDSAVYLCASSLVRLQGFEQYFGPGTRLTVT.

V is TRBV28 and J is TRBJ2-7, with 7 bases identical to TRBD2. The J segment lost 2 bases and the V segment lost 2 bases, leaving 6 bases of the junction unmatched. This CDR3 spans 15 amino acids. Germline loops: CDR1 MDHEN, CDR2 SYDVKM. CDR3 bases: TGTGCCAGCAGTTTAAGAGTAGCGGGCGCCTACGAGCAGTACTTC. Translation gives CASSLRVAGAYEQYF.

The chain recombines TRBV5-1 with TRBJ2-5, with 9 bases aligning to TRBD2. V shed 4 bases, J shed 2 bases, and the junction held 9 bases outside the gene matches. CDR3 length equals 16 residues. Germline values: CDR1 SGHRS, CDR2 YFSETQ. The CDR3 loop is CASSLALAGIQETQYF. The CDR3 bases are TGCGCCAGCAGCCTAGCGCTAGCGGGGATTCAAGAGACCCAGTACTTC.

The gene calls are TRBV20-1 and TRBJ1-4; the match to TRBD1 covers 9 bases. The trim removed 6 bases at V and 10 bases at J, leaving 9 bases unmatched. This CDR3 is built from 13 residues. Germline CDR1 is DFQATT and CDR2 is SNEGSKA (reference sequence). The CDR3 coding sequence is TGCAGTGCCTCGGGACAGGGAAGGGGAAAACTGTTTTTT. Residues: CSASGQGRGKLFF.

The CDR3 nucleotides read TGCAGTGCTGGCTCGGGGCGAGGAAACACCATATATTTT. Amino acid sequence: CSAGSGRGNTIYF. The chain has TRBV20-1 and TRBJ1-3, with D possibly being TRBD1 (5 bases). The CDR3 runs to 13 residues. Deletions cut 5 bases from V and 4 bases from J, with 12 bases between. From germline, CDR1 is DFQATT and CDR2 SNEGSKA (reference sequence).

The rearrangement joins TRBV4-1 to TRBJ1-5; D is unclear. V lost 1 base to trimming and J lost 0 bases, with 10 bases between them. The CDR3 covers 16 residues. CDR1 MGHRA and CDR2 YSYEKL come from the germline V gene. CDR3 in amino acids: CASSQGPAVSNQPQHF. The CDR3 DNA is TGCGCCAGCAGCCAAGGCCCGGCAGTTAGCAATCAGCCCCAGCATTTT.